Listed below are T cell receptor beta chains from one sample, sequenced in a study of molecular identifiers for immune sequencing clone quantification. TCRdb itself ran the PCR reads through MiXCR, one entry per CDR3 protein. The profile shows roughly 40,000 distinct CDR3 sequences, approximately 17% of them singletons. The sequenced sample consisted of naive CD8+ T cells from blood, with Jurkat cell RNA spiked in. Source of these receptors: a human donor in good health. Some libraries in this study had Jurkat cell RNA spiked in. CDR3s include the opening cysteine and the closing phenylalanine or tryptophan. The D gene is left open where the match is weak. The size of a clone is reported for some rows only, either as once, few or many, or as a class for expanded clones.

d_gene	abundance	j_gene	v_gene	CDR3aa	CDR3nt
.	.	TRBJ1-1	TRBV11-2	CASSLAGRTEAFF	TGTGCCAGCAGCTTAGCCGGGCGGACTGAAGCTTTCTTT
TRBD1	many	TRBJ2-7	TRBV6-6	CASSYGDRGSHEQYF	TGTGCCAGCAGTTACGGGGACAGGGGGTCCCACGAGCAGTACTTC
TRBD1	many	TRBJ2-7	TRBV7-9	CASSPGTGYEQYF	TGTGCCAGCAGCCCAGGGACAGGCTACGAGCAGTACTTC
.	few	TRBJ2-7	TRBV5-5	CASSLGVSGYEQYF	TGTGCCAGCAGCTTGGGAGTATCGGGCTACGAGCAGTACTTC
.	.	TRBJ2-4	TRBV20-1	CSARESQIRRAKSIQYF	TGCAGTGCTAGAGAGAGTCAAATCCGTCGGGCCAAAAGCATTCAGTACTTC
TRBD1	many	TRBJ2-3	TRBV11-2	CASSRRTGGTDTQYF	TGTGCCAGCAGCCGTCGGACAGGGGGTACAGATACGCAGTATTTT
TRBD2	few	TRBJ2-1	TRBV19	CASSTLAGEADNEQFF	TGTGCCAGTAGTACCTTAGCGGGAGAGGCGGATAATGAGCAGTTCTTC
.	few	TRBJ2-1	TRBV12-3/TRBV12-4	CASSFPGATVEQFF	TGTGCCAGCAGTTTCCCGGGGGCGACGGTTGAGCAGTTCTTC
.	many	TRBJ2-1	TRBV29-1	CSSSDREFYNEQFF	TGCAGCTCCTCGGATCGAGAATTCTACAATGAGCAGTTCTTC
.	many	TRBJ1-5	TRBV13	CASSLASNQPQHF	TGTGCCAGCAGCTTAGCGAGCAATCAGCCCCAGCATTTT
TRBD1	many	TRBJ2-1	TRBV24-1	CATGTGTGGWHEQFF	TGTGCCACCGGAACCGGGACAGGGGGTTGGCATGAGCAGTTCTTC
TRBD2	many	TRBJ2-1	TRBV7-9	CASSGQGLADYNEQFF	TGTGCCAGCAGCGGACAGGGACTAGCGGACTACAATGAGCAGTTCTTC
TRBD2	.	TRBJ2-5	TRBV2	CASQGGQETQYF	TGTGCCAGCCAGGGAGGGCAAGAGACCCAGTACTTC
TRBD2	.	TRBJ2-1	TRBV12-3/TRBV12-4	CASSFFLAGGHEQFF	TGTGCCAGCAGTTTTTTCCTAGCGGGAGGTCATGAGCAGTTCTTC
TRBD1	many	TRBJ1-1	TRBV4-1	CASSQGGMNTEAFF	TGTGCCAGCAGCCAAGGGGGCATGAACACTGAAGCTTTCTTT
TRBD2	.	TRBJ2-1	TRBV28	CASSLLAANEQFF	TGTGCCAGCAGTTTACTAGCGGCCAATGAGCAGTTCTTC
.	.	TRBJ1-2	TRBV28	CASSFPQDSQEDGYTF	TGTGCCAGCAGTTTCCCCCAAGACAGTCAGGAGGATGGCTACACCTTC
.	many	TRBJ2-2	TRBV9	CASSVTGVPGELFF	TGTGCCAGCAGCGTCACGGGGGTCCCCGGGGAGCTGTTTTTT
.	many	TRBJ2-7	TRBV6-5	CASSYVASAGYEQYF	TGTGCCAGCAGTTACGTGGCTAGCGCTGGGTACGAGCAGTACTTC
TRBD1	many	TRBJ1-1	TRBV7-8	CASSDGRGPDTEAFF	TGTGCCAGCAGCGACGGGAGGGGGCCGGACACTGAAGCTTTCTTT
TRBD2	.	TRBJ2-5	TRBV20-1	CSAREGQREIFRETQYF	TGCAGTGCTAGAGAGGGCCAGCGGGAGATCTTTCGAGAGACCCAGTACTTC
.	few	TRBJ1-2	TRBV29-1	CSVVPGAAVYGYTF	TGCAGCGTTGTACCTGGGGCCGCTGTCTATGGCTACACCTTC
.	many	TRBJ2-3	TRBV27	CASISSTDTQYF	TGTGCCAGCATCTCTAGCACAGATACGCAGTATTTT
.	few	TRBJ1-4	TRBV7-9	CASSFGSTTNEKLFF	TGTGCCAGCAGCTTCGGATCAACAACTAATGAAAAACTGTTTTTT
TRBD2	.	TRBJ2-7	TRBV19	CASSILAGGLYEQYF	TGTGCCAGTAGTATCTTAGCGGGAGGTCTTTACGAGCAGTACTTC
.	many	TRBJ2-7	TRBV4-2	CATSTGPAYEQYF	TGTGCCACCTCGACAGGACCGGCCTACGAGCAGTACTTC
.	.	TRBJ2-7	TRBV27	CASRHGLNYEQYF	TGTGCCAGCCGGCATGGTCTGAACTACGAGCAGTACTTC
.	.	TRBJ2-1	TRBV11-2	CVSSLEMVSRGQFF	TGTGTCAGCAGCTTAGAAATGGTTAGTCGGGGGCAGTTCTTC
.	many	TRBJ1-4	TRBV12-3/TRBV12-4	CASSFATNEKLFF	TGTGCCAGCAGTTTTGCAACTAATGAAAAACTGTTTTTT